The entry below describes one TCR beta chain. This clonotype was picked up a small number of times. There is no known antigen for this receptor. No much larger clone is present one base from it, and per-base qualities are unavailable. The sample originates from a study of identical twins listed by TCRdb under 2016. Study-wide context: The study deep-sequenced TCR alpha and beta repertoires from monozygotic twins, unrelated adults of various ages and cord blood to test whether fetal clonotypes persist. To rule out contamination, replicate twin experiments were performed at different times with different library preparation protocols.

Only healthy Caucasian donors were included. The twin cohort consisted of three pairs of female monozygotic twins, all aged about 18 to 30 years. CD4+ and CD8+ T cell populations were isolated with positive isolation kits from Invitrogen. What the research found in general, with its limitations: Compared with coincidental sharing between unrelated individuals, an excess of low generation-probability sequences was observed among out-of-frame TCR alpha sequences shared between twins. Because the same donors could not be followed over many years, the conclusions relied on cross-sectional statistical analysis. Zero-insertion analyses could be partly confounded by invariant T cells such as MAIT and iNKT, though diverse VJ usage argued against such confounding for most clonotypes. Excess twin sharing in beta out-of-frame sequences was weaker because fewer shared sequences lowered the signal-to-noise ratio. Abundant cord blood beta clonotypes carried fewer insertions; young adult naive repertoires showed a weaker similar trend, while memory repertoires showed none. In monozygotic twins, recombination models systematically underestimated out-of-frame TCR alpha sharing, but the models matched the sharing seen between unrelated individuals.

Receptor amplification or capture employed 5' RACE. The instrument given in TCRdb is Illumina HiSeq 2000. Template switching added a universal primer binding site, and the final cDNA carried a unique molecular identifier that allowed TCR cDNA molecules to be counted accurately. Specific primers in the conserved constant-segment region were used to synthesize first-strand cDNA for TCR alpha and beta chains. To control for contamination, every cDNA library was double barcoded, receiving both a SMART-Mk sample barcode and Illumina barcodes. TruSeq adapter sequences along with Illumina sample barcodes were introduced in two successive PCR steps. The TCR alpha and beta cDNA libraries were sequenced on the Illumina HiSeq platform using custom primers. The paper's data handling went like this. MiGEC was used to process raw reads and extract unique molecular identifiers, and MiXCR was used to find CDR3 positions. For each individual, recombination models were inferred using an EM algorithm with the repgenHMM and IGoR tools. Shared clonotypes were analyzed with the tcR package in R, and sharing was normalized by the product of cloneset sizes. Out-of-frame nonproductive sequences were analyzed to study raw recombination free of thymic and clonal selection effects. The public sequencing data were trimmed at Q25 with fastp and processed into clonotypes with MiXCR by TCRdb, which kept only in-frame beta chains. Rows matching on CDR3 protein sequence are summarized as one entry with the most common DNA and genes. TCRdb's processing, not the authors' own work, is the source of the V and J calls. A total of 200,000 or so distinct CDR3 sequences appear in this sample, roughly 15% of them only once. Together, the top ten hold around two fifths of the sample.

These data were also reused for a study on T cells expressing NK-cell markers. The second publication reports: Three sorted T-cell subsets (CD3+CD56+NKG2C+, CD3+CD56+NKG2C- and CD3+CD56-NKG2C+) from fewer than 10 donors had their TCR beta-chain repertoires profiled. Seven of the eight sequenced donors were HCMV-seropositive and one was HCMV-seronegative. To restrict sorting to alphabetaTCR-expressing T cells, an anti-gammadeltaTCR antibody was added in several experiments. For 6 or 7 donors, the dominant CD3+CD56+NKG2C+ clonotypes were among the top 10 CD8+ clonotypes and accounted for roughly 1.0-8% of CD8+ T cells. Those dominant clonotypes were again the most abundant among CD3+CD56-NKG2C+ cells in a handful of donors, at roughly 25-65%. It remained unclear whether the expanded NKG2C-expressing T cell clones were specific for HCMV antigens. The study sequenced eight donors, all healthy volunteers chosen at random: three men and five women. To determine HCMV serostatus, a commercial ELISA kit was used to detect HCMV-specific IgG in serum. MIGEC was used to demultiplex reads and group reads by UMI, and MiTCR was used to assemble and quantify clonotypes. To exclude erroneous sequences, any TCR cDNA sequence not supported by at least two reads was discarded. The tcR package was used for downstream repertoire analysis, with clonotypes matched between fractions based on CDR3 nucleotide sequence plus V segment. VDJmatch was used to annotate antigen specificity against VDJdb, with one amino acid substitution in CDR3 permitted.

Input material: CD8+ T cells sorted from blood. This TCR derives from a woman between 18 and 30 years old in good health.

The sequenced DNA: TGCAGTGCTATAGACAGAAAAAACTACGAGCAGTACTTC. Translation gives CSAIDRKNYEQYF. Recombination connected TRBV20-1 to TRBJ2-7; the D region possibly corresponds to TRBD1 (5 bases align). V loses 4 bases, J loses 3 bases, and the germline ends lie 13 bases apart. Including the terminal cysteine and phenylalanine, the CDR3 comprises 13 residues. Only the CDR3 portion is preserved as DNA: 39 bases, with reading frame beginning at the first base. CDR1 and CDR2 are drawn from the germline V gene (reference sequence): DFQATT, SNEGSKA.